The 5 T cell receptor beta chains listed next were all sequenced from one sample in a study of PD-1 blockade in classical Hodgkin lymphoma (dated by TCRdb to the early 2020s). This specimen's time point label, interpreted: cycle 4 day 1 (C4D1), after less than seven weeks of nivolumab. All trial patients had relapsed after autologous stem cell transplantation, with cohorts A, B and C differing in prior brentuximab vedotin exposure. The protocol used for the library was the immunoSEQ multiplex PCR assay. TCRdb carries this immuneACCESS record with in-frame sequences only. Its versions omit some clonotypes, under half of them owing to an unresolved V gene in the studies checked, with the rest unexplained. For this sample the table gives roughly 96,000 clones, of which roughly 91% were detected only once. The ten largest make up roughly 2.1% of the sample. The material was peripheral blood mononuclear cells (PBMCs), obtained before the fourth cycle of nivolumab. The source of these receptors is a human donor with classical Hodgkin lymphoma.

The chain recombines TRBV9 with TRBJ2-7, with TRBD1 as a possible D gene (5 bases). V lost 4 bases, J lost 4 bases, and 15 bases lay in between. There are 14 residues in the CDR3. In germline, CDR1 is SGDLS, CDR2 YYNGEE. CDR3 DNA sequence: TGTGCCAGCAGCAAAGGGGCTTTCGGTTACGAGCAGTACTTC. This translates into CASSKGAFGYEQYF.

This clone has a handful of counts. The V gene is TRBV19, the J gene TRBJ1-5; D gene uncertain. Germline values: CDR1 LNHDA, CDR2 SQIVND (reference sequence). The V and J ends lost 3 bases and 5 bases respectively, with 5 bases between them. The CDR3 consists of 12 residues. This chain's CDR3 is CASSIPHQPQHF. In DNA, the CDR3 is TGTGCCAGTAGTATCCCCCATCAGCCCCAGCATTTT.

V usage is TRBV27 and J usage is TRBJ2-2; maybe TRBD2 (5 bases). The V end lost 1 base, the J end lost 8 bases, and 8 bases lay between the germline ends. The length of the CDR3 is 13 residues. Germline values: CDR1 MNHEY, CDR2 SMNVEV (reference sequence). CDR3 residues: CASSLFTGGELFF. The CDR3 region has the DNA TGTGCCAGCAGTTTATTTACGGGGGGGGAGCTGTTTTTT.

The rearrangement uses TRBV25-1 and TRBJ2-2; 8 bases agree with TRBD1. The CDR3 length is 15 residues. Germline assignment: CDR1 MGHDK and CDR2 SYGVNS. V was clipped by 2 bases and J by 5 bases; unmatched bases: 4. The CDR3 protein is CASSEPGQATGELFF. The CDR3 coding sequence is TGTGCCAGCAGTGAACCGGGACAGGCGACCGGGGAGCTGTTTTTT. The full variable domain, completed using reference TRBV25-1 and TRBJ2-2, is EADIYQTPRYLVIGTGKKITLECSQTMGHDKMYWYQQDPGMELHLIHYSYGVNSTEKGDLSSESTVSRIRTEHFPLTLESARPSHTSQYLCASSEPGQATGELFFGEGSRLTVL.

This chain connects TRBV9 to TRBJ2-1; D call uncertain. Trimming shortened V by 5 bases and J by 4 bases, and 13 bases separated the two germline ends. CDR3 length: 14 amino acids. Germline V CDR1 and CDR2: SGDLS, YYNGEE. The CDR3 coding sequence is TGTGCCAGCAGTGAATCCGGAATATACAATGAGCAGTTCTTC. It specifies CASSESGIYNEQFF. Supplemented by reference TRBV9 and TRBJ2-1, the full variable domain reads DSGVTQTPKHLITATGQRVTLRCSPRSGDLSVYWYQQSLDQGLQFLIQYYNGEERAKGNILERFSAQQFPDLHSELNLSSLELGDSALYFCASSESGIYNEQFFGPGTRLTVL.